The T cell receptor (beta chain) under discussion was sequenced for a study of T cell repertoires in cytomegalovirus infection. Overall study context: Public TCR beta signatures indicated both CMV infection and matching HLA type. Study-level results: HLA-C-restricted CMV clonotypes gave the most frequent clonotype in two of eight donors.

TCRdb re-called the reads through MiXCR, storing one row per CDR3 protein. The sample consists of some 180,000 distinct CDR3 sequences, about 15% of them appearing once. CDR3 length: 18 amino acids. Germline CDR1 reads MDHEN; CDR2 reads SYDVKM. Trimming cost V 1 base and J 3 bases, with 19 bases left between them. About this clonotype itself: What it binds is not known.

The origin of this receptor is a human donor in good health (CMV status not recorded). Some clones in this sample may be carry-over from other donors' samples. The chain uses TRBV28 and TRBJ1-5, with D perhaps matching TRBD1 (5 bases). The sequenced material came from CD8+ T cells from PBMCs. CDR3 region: CASSLFLGRQSSNQPQHF. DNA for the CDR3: TGTGCCAGCAGTTTATTTTTGGGGCGACAATCTTCCAATCAGCCCCAGCATTTT.